These T cell receptor beta chains were read from a single sample in a study of cytomegalovirus exposure and HLA in healthy donors. Profiled with immunoSEQ multiplex PCR; TCRdb holds only in-frame clones, not every one. The profile shows about 190,000 clones, approximately 85% of them singletons. Material for sequencing was PBMCs. Receptors were obtained from a man aged 18 to 30 in good health and CMV-seronegative. Each CDR3 is given with its conserved first and last residue. A D gene is named only where the DNA matches it firmly. Clone size appears in some rows only: once, few, many, or a class for an expanded clone.

TRBJ2-5 | few | . | TRBV2 | 14 | TGTGCCAGCAGTGGGGGGGTTGTCCGAGAGACCCAGTACTTC | CASSGGVVRETQYF
TRBJ2-1 | . | TRBD1 | TRBV27 | 14 | TGTGCCAGCAGCTGGGGACAGGCTAACAATGAGCAGTTCTTC | CASSWGQANNEQFF
TRBJ2-3 | once | TRBD2 | TRBV13 | 17 | TGTGCCAGCAGCTTAAGCCTACTAGCGGGGGGAACAGATACGCAGTATTTT | CASSLSLLAGGTDTQYF
TRBJ1-3 | . | TRBD1 | TRBV12-5 | 17 | TGTGCTAGTGGTTGGAAAGACAGGGTAGACTCTGGAAACACCATATATTTT | CASGWKDRVDSGNTIYF
TRBJ1-1 | few | . | TRBV2 | 11 | TGTGCCAGCAGTGAAGCGCGACAGCCGGCCTTT | CASSEARQPAF
TRBJ2-5 | . | TRBD1 | TRBV19 | 17 | TGTGCCAGTAGGCAAGGCCTGACAGGGGCATCTCAAGAGACCCAGTACTTC | CASRQGLTGASQETQYF
TRBJ2-3 | once | TRBD1 | TRBV29-1 | 15 | TGCAGCGTTGCTGTGACAGGGGTTAGCACAGATACGCAGTATTTT | CSVAVTGVSTDTQYF
TRBJ1-1 | few | TRBD1 | TRBV4-3 | 16 | TGCGCCAGCAGCCAAGATCCCGGACAGGGAGGAACTGAAGCTTTCTTT | CASSQDPGQGGTEAFF
TRBJ2-2 | . | TRBD1 | TRBV5-1 | 17 | TGCGCCAGCAGCTCCCAATTTGGACAGGGGGCGACCGGGGAGCTGTTTTTT | CASSSQFGQGATGELFF
TRBJ1-1 | . | . | TRBV7-2 | 14 | TGTGCCAGCAGCTTCCAGGGATGGTACACTGAAGCTTTCTTT | CASSFQGWYTEAFF
TRBJ1-2 | . | . | TRBV10-3 | 13 | TGTGCCATCAGTGACTACGGTGACTATGGCTACACCTTC | CAISDYGDYGYTF
TRBJ1-2 | . | . | TRBV19 | 14 | TGTGCCAGTAGTATCGTTTCGGGGAACTATGGCTACACCTTC | CASSIVSGNYGYTF
TRBJ2-1 | . | TRBD2 | TRBV5-1 | 13 | TGCGCCAGCAGCGGACTAGCGGGAGTGGTCGGGTTCTTC | CASSGLAGVVGFF
TRBJ1-1 | . | . | TRBV7-9 | 14 | TGTGCCAGCAGCTTAGGACAGGTGAACACTGAAGCTTTCTTT | CASSLGQVNTEAFF
TRBJ1-2 | few | TRBD1 | TRBV15 | 15 | TGTGCCACCAGCAGAGCAGGGGGCGATAGGTATGGCTACACCTTC | CATSRAGGDRYGYTF
TRBJ1-1 | . | . | TRBV7-2 | 13 | TGTGCCAGCAGCGGGACACTGAACACTGAAGCTTTCTTT | CASSGTLNTEAFF
TRBJ2-2 | few | . | TRBV5-6 | 16 | TGTGCCAGCAGCTTGGTCCTGGGGCAGGGCACCGGGGAGCTGTTTTTT | CASSLVLGQGTGELFF
TRBJ2-7 | . | TRBD1 | TRBV6-6 | 12 | TGTGCCGACGGGACAGGGGCCTACGAGCAGTACTTC | CADGTGAYEQYF
TRBJ2-3 | . | TRBD2 | TRBV5-4 | 13 | TGTGCCAGCTTAGCGGGAGGCACAGATACGCAGTATTTT | CASLAGGTDTQYF
TRBJ1-4 | . | . | TRBV5-1 | 14 | TGCGCCAGCAGCTTGGTACAACCTAATGAAAAACTGTTTTTT | CASSLVQPNEKLFF
TRBJ2-5 | once | . | TRBV5-5 | 15 | TGTGCCAGCAGCTTGGGGGGAGTGGGTGGAGAGACCCAGTACTTC | CASSLGGVGGETQYF
TRBJ2-7 | . | . | TRBV21-1 | 17 | TGTGCCAGCAGCAAATGGGGTATCGACAGGGCGGGCTACGAGCAGTACTTC | CASSKWGIDRAGYEQYF
TRBJ2-2 | . | . | TRBV7-3 | 13 | TGTGCCAGCAGCCGAGACAGGTCCGGGGAGCTGTTTTTT | CASSRDRSGELFF
TRBJ1-1 | . | . | TRBV7-2 | 13 | TGTGCCAGCAGCTTAAGCGTTAACACTGAAGCTTTCTTT | CASSLSVNTEAFF
TRBJ2-1 | . | TRBD2 | TRBV29-1 | 14 | TGCAGCGTCGGGGGACTACACACGATCGCGGAGCAGTTCTTC | CSVGGLHTIAEQFF
TRBJ2-6 | . | . | TRBV6-5 | 16 | TGTGCCAGCAGTTACTCGGAGGGAACTGGGGCCAACGTCCTGACTTTC | CASSYSEGTGANVLTF
TRBJ2-7 | . | TRBD1 | TRBV4-3 | 16 | TGCGCCAGCAGGCAAGAGCACGGGACAGGGTCCCGCGAGCAGTACTTC | CASRQEHGTGSREQYF
TRBJ2-5 | . | . | TRBV11-3 | 13 | TGTGCCAGCAGCCCTCCCCGAGAAGAGACCCAGTACTTC | CASSPPREETQYF
TRBJ2-2 | . | . | TRBV27 | 13 | TGTGCCAGCAGTTACAGGGTTGACGGGGAGCTGTTTTTT | CASSYRVDGELFF
TRBJ2-7 | . | TRBD2 | TRBV10-2 | 16 | TGCGCCAGCAGCGAGAGCGGGGGTAGCGGGGGCTACGAGCAGTACTTC | CASSESGGSGGYEQYF
TRBJ2-7 | . | TRBD2 | TRBV30 | 17 | TGTGCCTGGAGGGGACGCCCGAGCGGGAGTTCCCCCTACGAGCAGTACTTC | CAWRGRPSGSSPYEQYF
TRBJ2-5 | . | . | TRBV6-1 | 13 | TGTGCCAGCAGTGAAAACAGGGTTGAGACCCAGTACTTC | CASSENRVETQYF
TRBJ1-1 | . | TRBD1 | TRBV4-1 | 17 | TGCGCCAGCAGCCAAGATTCCGTGACAGGGAGGAACACTGAAGCTTTCTTT | CASSQDSVTGRNTEAFF
TRBJ2-1 | . | TRBD2 | TRBV5-4 | 15 | TGTGCCAGCAGCATTGGACTAGCGGGAGAGATCGGGCAGTTCTTC | CASSIGLAGEIGQFF
TRBJ2-1 | . | . | TRBV19 | 16 | TGTGCCAGTAGTATAGGAGGGGGTTCCTCTACGGATTTTCAGTTCTTC | CASSIGGGSSTDFQFF
TRBJ1-2 | few | TRBD1 | TRBV19 | 17 | TGTGCCAGTAGTGGGCCGGGACAGTTCACGGACGGCTATGGCTACACCTTC | CASSGPGQFTDGYGYTF
TRBJ2-1 | . | . | TRBV12-5 | 14 | TGTGCTAGTGGTATCTTGGGCAGGGTGAATGAGCAGTTCTTC | CASGILGRVNEQFF
TRBJ2-7 | once | TRBD1 | TRBV29-1 | 16 | TGCAGCGTTGAAGGTACGCCGGACAGGGAGTTTTACGAGCAGTACTTC | CSVEGTPDREFYEQYF
TRBJ2-3 | . | . | TRBV10-1 | 15 | TGCGCCAGCAGTAAGGAGGCCTCCCTGGGAGATACGCAGTATTTT | CASSKEASLGDTQYF
TRBJ2-4 | . | . | TRBV7-9 | 15 | TGTGCCAGCAGCTTAGTAGTGTTAGCCAAAAACATTCAGTACTTC | CASSLVVLAKNIQYF
TRBJ2-7 | . | . | TRBV29-1 | 15 | TGCAGCGTTGAGGTCGTGGCGGGCGGAGACTACGAGCAGTACTTC | CSVEVVAGGDYEQYF
TRBJ1-4 | . | . | TRBV6-5 | 14 | TGTGCCAGCAGTTACGGGAGAACGTCGGAAAAACTGTTTTTT | CASSYGRTSEKLFF
TRBJ2-7 | . | . | TRBV4-2 | 14 | TGTGCCAGCAGCCAAGGGGCCCGGCAGGACGAGCAGTACTTC | CASSQGARQDEQYF
TRBJ2-2 | once | TRBD2 | TRBV11-2 | 15 | TGTGCCAGCCGACGACTAGCCGGGAGCACCGGGGAGCTGTTTTTT | CASRRLAGSTGELFF